These T cell receptor beta chains were read from a single sample in a study of glioma-infiltrating T cells. MiXCR, applied by TCRdb to the multiplex PCR reads, yields one record per CDR3 protein. Of about 140,000 distinct CDR3 sequences in the sample, 35% to 50% are singletons; the top ten hold around 20%. Source material: glioma tissue, nonneoplastic brain tissue, or PBMCs (not recorded which). The receptors originated from a human donor with low-grade glioma or glioblastoma, undergoing nonglioma brain surgery, or in good health (not recorded which). The CDR3 runs from the conserved cysteine through the conserved F or W. The order of the fields is D gene, clone size, V gene, J gene, CDR3 protein, CDR3 DNA. D genes are given only for firm matches. For some rows the clone size is stated as once, few or many, or as a class when expanded; others skip it.

D gene: TRBD2
clone size: few
V gene: TRBV27
J gene: TRBJ2-2
CDR3 protein: CASRYLAGDTGELFF
CDR3 DNA: TGTGCCAGCAGATACCTAGCGGGAGATACCGGGGAGCTGTTTTTT

D gene: NA
clone size: many
V gene: TRBV6-2/TRBV6-3
J gene: TRBJ2-3
CDR3 protein: CASRDSTDTQYF
CDR3 DNA: TGTGCCAGCAGGGATAGCACAGATACGCAGTATTTT

D gene: NA
clone size: few
V gene: TRBV28
J gene: TRBJ1-1
CDR3 protein: CASRSQGTKAFF
CDR3 DNA: TGTGCCAGCAGGTCACAGGGTACCAAAGCTTTCTTT

D gene: NA
clone size: NA
V gene: TRBV6-1
J gene: TRBJ1-5
CDR3 protein: CASSPDGLSNQPQHF
CDR3 DNA: TGTGCCAGCAGCCCCGACGGCCTTAGCAATCAGCCCCAGCATTTT

D gene: NA
clone size: NA
V gene: TRBV5-6
J gene: TRBJ1-1
CDR3 protein: CASSFDRSEF
CDR3 DNA: TGTGCCAGCAGTTTCGACAGGTCGGAGTTT

D gene: NA
clone size: few
V gene: TRBV7-9
J gene: TRBJ2-5
CDR3 protein: CASKSLRETQYF
CDR3 DNA: TGTGCCAGCAAAAGCCTGAGAGAGACCCAGTACTTC

D gene: TRBD1
clone size: NA
V gene: TRBV3-1
J gene: TRBJ1-1
CDR3 protein: CASSQTGWGAFF
CDR3 DNA: TGTGCCAGCAGCCAGACAGGGTGGGGTGCTTTCTTT

D gene: TRBD1
clone size: few
V gene: TRBV7-2
J gene: TRBJ1-1
CDR3 protein: CASSLEGAQDTEAFF
CDR3 DNA: TGTGCCAGCAGCTTAGAGGGGGCGCAAGACACTGAAGCTTTCTTT

D gene: NA
clone size: NA
V gene: TRBV12-3/TRBV12-4
J gene: TRBJ1-2
CDR3 protein: CASSSGVLFGYTF
CDR3 DNA: TGTGCCAGCAGCTCAGGGGTTCTCTTTGGCTACACCTTC

D gene: TRBD1
clone size: once
V gene: TRBV19
J gene: TRBJ1-1
CDR3 protein: CASRKGRPGGTDTEAFF
CDR3 DNA: TGTGCAAGCCGCAAGGGCAGGCCAGGGGGTACGGACACTGAAGCTTTCTTT

D gene: TRBD1
clone size: NA
V gene: TRBV6-5
J gene: TRBJ1-2
CDR3 protein: CASSPGQGLGYTF
CDR3 DNA: TGTGCCAGCAGTCCGGGACAGGGGCTTGGCTACACCTTC

D gene: NA
clone size: few
V gene: TRBV20-1
J gene: TRBJ1-1
CDR3 protein: CSAFDIDRNTEAFF
CDR3 DNA: TGCAGTGCTTTCGATATAGACAGGAACACTGAAGCTTTCTTT

D gene: NA
clone size: NA
V gene: TRBV7-2
J gene: TRBJ1-4
CDR3 protein: CASSPRGQLGEKLFF
CDR3 DNA: TGTGCCAGCAGCCCGAGAGGACAGCTAGGGGAAAAACTGTTTTTT

D gene: NA
clone size: NA
V gene: TRBV7-2
J gene: TRBJ2-1
CDR3 protein: CASSLAGFSYNEQFF
CDR3 DNA: TGTGCCAGCAGCTTAGCGGGGTTTTCCTACAATGAGCAGTTCTTC

D gene: TRBD1
clone size: NA
V gene: TRBV6-1
J gene: TRBJ1-2
CDR3 protein: CASRSSGTGVAINYGYTF
CDR3 DNA: TGCGCCAGCAGATCATCCGGGACAGGGGTGGCCATTAACTATGGCTACACCTTC

D gene: TRBD1
clone size: few
V gene: TRBV4-1
J gene: TRBJ2-1
CDR3 protein: CASSQGTGGLNEQFF
CDR3 DNA: TGCGCCAGCAGCCAAGGGACAGGGGGGCTCAATGAGCAGTTCTTC

D gene: NA
clone size: NA
V gene: TRBV12-3/TRBV12-4
J gene: TRBJ1-1
CDR3 protein: CASSNQWNTEAFF
CDR3 DNA: TGTGCCAGCAGCAATCAGTGGAACACTGAAGCTTTCTTT

D gene: NA
clone size: once
V gene: TRBV20-1
J gene: TRBJ1-1
CDR3 protein: CSPNPGLMNTEAFF
CDR3 DNA: TGCAGTCCCAACCCTGGCCTCATGAACACTGAAGCTTTCTTT

D gene: NA
clone size: NA
V gene: TRBV7-6
J gene: TRBJ2-5
CDR3 protein: CASSLMSGGETQYF
CDR3 DNA: TGTGCCAGCAGCCTCATGTCTGGAGGGGAGACCCAGTACTTC

D gene: NA
clone size: NA
V gene: TRBV6-1
J gene: TRBJ2-5
CDR3 protein: CASNLRQAQETQYF
CDR3 DNA: TGTGCCAGCAACCTACGACAGGCTCAAGAGACCCAGTACTTC

D gene: NA
clone size: NA
V gene: TRBV4-3
J gene: TRBJ2-3
CDR3 protein: CASSQGPRDTQYF
CDR3 DNA: TGCGCCAGCAGCCAAGGCCCACGAGATACGCAGTATTTT

D gene: TRBD1
clone size: NA
V gene: TRBV11-2
J gene: TRBJ2-5
CDR3 protein: CASSSDTGGRETQYF
CDR3 DNA: TGTGCCAGCAGCTCGGACACAGGGGGGAGGGAGACCCAGTACTTC

D gene: TRBD1
clone size: NA
V gene: TRBV10-3
J gene: TRBJ2-1
CDR3 protein: CAIGTGTKYEQFF
CDR3 DNA: TGTGCCATCGGGACAGGGACCAAATACGAGCAGTTCTTC

D gene: NA
clone size: few
V gene: TRBV6-1
J gene: TRBJ2-2
CDR3 protein: CASSPGPYTGELFF
CDR3 DNA: TGTGCCAGCAGTCCCGGACCCTACACCGGGGAGCTGTTTTTT

D gene: NA
clone size: few
V gene: TRBV6-1
J gene: TRBJ2-3
CDR3 protein: CASRAGTVSTDTQYF
CDR3 DNA: TGTGCCAGCAGAGCCGGGACGGTTAGCACAGATACGCAGTATTTT

D gene: NA
clone size: few
V gene: TRBV6-1
J gene: TRBJ2-6
CDR3 protein: CASSSGVSGANVLTF
CDR3 DNA: TGTGCCAGCAGTTCAGGGGTCTCTGGGGCCAACGTCCTGACTTTC

D gene: TRBD2
clone size: few
V gene: TRBV7-2
J gene: TRBJ2-7
CDR3 protein: CASYKGGSSYEQYF
CDR3 DNA: TGTGCCAGCTATAAGGGCGGGAGCTCCTACGAGCAGTACTTC

D gene: NA
clone size: NA
V gene: TRBV7-2
J gene: TRBJ1-2
CDR3 protein: CASSQGLAGAGYTF
CDR3 DNA: TGTGCCAGCAGCCAGGGACTAGCGGGGGCCGGCTACACCTTC

D gene: TRBD1
clone size: NA
V gene: TRBV27
J gene: TRBJ2-2
CDR3 protein: CASSWDRNTGELFF
CDR3 DNA: TGTGCCAGCAGTTGGGACAGGAACACCGGGGAGCTGTTTTTT

D gene: TRBD1
clone size: NA
V gene: TRBV6-5
J gene: TRBJ2-3
CDR3 protein: CASSYSIGNRPGQKSPDTQYF
CDR3 DNA: TGTGCCAGCAGTTACTCGATAGGGAACCGCCCGGGACAGAAGAGTCCAGATACGCAGTATTTT

D gene: TRBD2
clone size: NA
V gene: TRBV20-1
J gene: TRBJ2-5
CDR3 protein: CSARSGEEQTQYF
CDR3 DNA: TGCAGTGCTAGGAGCGGGGAGGAACAGACCCAGTACTTC

D gene: NA
clone size: NA
V gene: TRBV6-2/TRBV6-3
J gene: TRBJ1-1
CDR3 protein: CASSSRYTPTTTEAFF
CDR3 DNA: TGTGCCAGCAGTTCCAGATATACACCCACCACCACTGAAGCTTTCTTT

D gene: NA
clone size: few
V gene: TRBV7-8
J gene: TRBJ2-3
CDR3 protein: CASSSSWTDTQYF
CDR3 DNA: TGTGCCAGCAGCTCTAGTTGGACAGATACGCAGTATTTT

D gene: TRBD1
clone size: NA
V gene: TRBV6-2/TRBV6-3
J gene: TRBJ2-7
CDR3 protein: CASSAVPGQSYEQYF
CDR3 DNA: TGTGCCAGCAGCGCCGTACCGGGACAGTCCTACGAGCAGTACTTC

D gene: NA
clone size: NA
V gene: TRBV4-3
J gene: TRBJ2-3
CDR3 protein: CASSHVGGQSTDTQYF
CDR3 DNA: TGCGCCAGCAGCCATGTCGGAGGACAGAGCACAGATACGCAGTATTTT

D gene: NA
clone size: NA
V gene: TRBV15
J gene: TRBJ1-5
CDR3 protein: CATSRDPNINQPQHF
CDR3 DNA: TGTGCCACCAGCAGAGATCCTAATATCAATCAGCCCCAGCATTTT

D gene: TRBD2
clone size: NA
V gene: TRBV19
J gene: TRBJ2-7
CDR3 protein: CASSLAGGSHEQYF
CDR3 DNA: TGTGCCAGTTCCCTGGCGGGGGGTTCCCACGAGCAGTACTTC

D gene: TRBD1
clone size: few
V gene: TRBV20-1
J gene: TRBJ2-3
CDR3 protein: CSASGQGAGDTQYF
CDR3 DNA: TGCAGTGCTAGTGGACAGGGGGCCGGTGATACGCAGTATTTT

D gene: NA
clone size: NA
V gene: TRBV7-9
J gene: TRBJ1-5
CDR3 protein: CASSLIQYYSNQPQHF
CDR3 DNA: TGTGCCAGCAGCTTAATCCAGTACTATAGCAATCAGCCCCAGCATTTT

D gene: NA
clone size: NA
V gene: TRBV4-1
J gene: TRBJ2-5
CDR3 protein: CASSPAAEETQYF
CDR3 DNA: TGCGCCAGCAGTCCGGCGGCAGAAGAGACCCAGTACTTC

D gene: NA
clone size: NA
V gene: TRBV7-3
J gene: TRBJ1-1
CDR3 protein: CASSLSGKNTEAFF
CDR3 DNA: TGTGCCAGCAGCTTATCAGGGAAGAACACTGAAGCTTTCTTT

D gene: NA
clone size: NA
V gene: TRBV12-3/TRBV12-4
J gene: TRBJ1-2
CDR3 protein: CASGDPQFYGYTF
CDR3 DNA: TGTGCCAGCGGTGACCCCCAGTTCTATGGCTACACCTTC

D gene: NA
clone size: few
V gene: TRBV4-1
J gene: TRBJ2-7
CDR3 protein: CASSQDFGRQDYEQYF
CDR3 DNA: TGCGCCAGCAGCCAAGATTTCGGGAGACAGGACTACGAGCAGTACTTC

D gene: NA
clone size: few
V gene: TRBV20-1
J gene: TRBJ1-1
CDR3 protein: CSASGDLEGRAEAFF
CDR3 DNA: TGCAGTGCTAGTGGGGACTTGGAGGGGAGGGCTGAAGCTTTCTTT

D gene: TRBD2
clone size: few
V gene: TRBV27
J gene: TRBJ2-5
CDR3 protein: CASRPTSGGDVGRGTQYF
CDR3 DNA: TGTGCCAGCAGGCCTACTAGCGGGGGGGACGTCGGACGAGGGACCCAGTACTTC

D gene: TRBD2
clone size: NA
V gene: TRBV7-9
J gene: TRBJ2-7
CDR3 protein: CASSLSGGTHEQYF
CDR3 DNA: TGTGCCAGCAGCCTTAGCGGGGGGACCCACGAGCAGTACTTC

D gene: TRBD1
clone size: NA
V gene: TRBV4-1
J gene: TRBJ1-5
CDR3 protein: CASSAGGGGDQPQHF
CDR3 DNA: TGCGCCAGCAGCGCAGGGGGGGGTGGGGATCAGCCCCAGCATTTT

D gene: NA
clone size: few
V gene: TRBV4-1
J gene: TRBJ2-4
CDR3 protein: CASSPPSVDIQYF
CDR3 DNA: TGCGCCAGCAGCCCCCCTTCCGTGGACATTCAGTACTTC

D gene: NA
clone size: NA
V gene: TRBV6-2/TRBV6-3
J gene: TRBJ2-5
CDR3 protein: CASSYTTSSETQYF
CDR3 DNA: TGTGCCAGCAGTTACACGACTAGTAGTGAGACCCAGTACTTC

D gene: TRBD1
clone size: NA
V gene: TRBV7-9
J gene: TRBJ2-7
CDR3 protein: CASSSPGTGPYEQYF
CDR3 DNA: TGTGCCAGCAGCTCACCCGGGACAGGGCCCTACGAGCAGTACTTC

D gene: TRBD1
clone size: NA
V gene: TRBV6-2/TRBV6-3
J gene: TRBJ2-3
CDR3 protein: CASSYNRGSTDTQYF
CDR3 DNA: TGTGCCAGCAGTTACAACAGGGGTAGCACAGATACGCAGTATTTT

D gene: NA
clone size: NA
V gene: TRBV19
J gene: TRBJ2-2
CDR3 protein: CASSIEGDTGELFF
CDR3 DNA: TGTGCCAGTAGTATAGAAGGGGACACCGGGGAGCTGTTTTTT